This TCR beta chain is from a study of molecular identifiers for immune sequencing clone quantification. Study-wide results and limits: Barcode sharing among identical TCR molecules could make large clones appear smaller.

This clonotype was seen only a few times. Its antigen is still unknown. Libraries used roughly 20,000 to 1,000,000 sorted naive CD8 T cells and 10%, 30% or 50% RNA input. Bulk TCR libraries used previously described methods and listed TCR primers. TCRdb used MiXCR to reprocess the PCR reads, holding one entry per CDR3 protein. This sample has about 97,000 distinct CDR3 sequences; approximately 25% occur once, and the top ten carry roughly 0.94%. The sample was naive CD8+ T cells from blood, with Jurkat cell RNA spiked in. Subset here: FACS-sorted CD8+CD4-CCR7+CD45RA+ naive T cells. The sequence derives from a human donor in good health. Some libraries in this study had Jurkat cell RNA spiked in.

This CDR3 reads CASSLGGGRNEQFF. For the CDR3, the DNA is TGTGCCAGCAGCTTGGGAGGGGGCCGCAATGAGCAGTTCTTC. The V and J genes are TRBV5-8 and TRBJ2-1; TRBD1 agrees at 7 bases. CDR1 is SGHTS, CDR2 YDEGEE, per germline. The CDR3 is 14 residues long. V lost 0 bases, J lost 6 bases, and 3 bases stayed unmatched.